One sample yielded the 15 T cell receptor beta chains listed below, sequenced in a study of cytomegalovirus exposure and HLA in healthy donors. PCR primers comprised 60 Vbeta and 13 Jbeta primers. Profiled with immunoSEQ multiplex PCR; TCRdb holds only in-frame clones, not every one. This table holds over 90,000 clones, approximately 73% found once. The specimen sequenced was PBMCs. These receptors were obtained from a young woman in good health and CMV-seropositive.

The CDR3 bases are TGTGCCAGCAGCTTGATACAGGGCTACGAGCAGTACTTC. It encodes CASSLIQGYEQYF. The chain employs TRBV5-6 and TRBJ2-7; D is possibly TRBD1 (6 bases). From germline, CDR1 is SGHDT and CDR2 YYEEEE. CDR3 length: 13 residues. Trimming stripped 1 base from V and 3 bases from J, with 8 bases between.

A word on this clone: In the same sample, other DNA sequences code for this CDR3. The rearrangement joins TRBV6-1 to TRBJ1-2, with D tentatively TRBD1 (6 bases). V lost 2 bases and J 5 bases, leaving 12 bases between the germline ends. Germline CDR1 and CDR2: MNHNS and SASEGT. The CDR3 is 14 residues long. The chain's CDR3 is CASSETGWGYGYTF. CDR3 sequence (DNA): TGTGCCAGCAGTGAAACAGGGTGGGGGTATGGCTACACCTTC.

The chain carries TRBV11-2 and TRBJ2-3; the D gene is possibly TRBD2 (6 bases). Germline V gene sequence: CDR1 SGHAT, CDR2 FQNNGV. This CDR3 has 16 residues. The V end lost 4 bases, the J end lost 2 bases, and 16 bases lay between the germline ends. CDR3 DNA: TGTGCCAGCAGCTCCCGGACGGGCGGGGCCACAGATACGCAGTATTTT. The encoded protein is CASSSRTGGATDTQYF.

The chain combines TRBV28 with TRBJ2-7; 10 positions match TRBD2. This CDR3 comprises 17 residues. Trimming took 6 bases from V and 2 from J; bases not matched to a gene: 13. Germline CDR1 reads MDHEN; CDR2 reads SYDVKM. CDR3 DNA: TGTGCCAGCAGCCTACCGGGGCTAGCGGGAGTGGCCTACGAGCAGTACTTC. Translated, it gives CASSLPGLAGVAYEQYF.

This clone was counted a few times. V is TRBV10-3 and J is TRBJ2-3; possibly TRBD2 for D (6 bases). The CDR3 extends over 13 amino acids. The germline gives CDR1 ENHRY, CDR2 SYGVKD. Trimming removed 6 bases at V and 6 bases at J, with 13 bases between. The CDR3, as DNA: TGTGCCATCAGGAAGGAGGGGAGGGATACGCAGTATTTT. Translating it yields CAIRKEGRDTQYF.

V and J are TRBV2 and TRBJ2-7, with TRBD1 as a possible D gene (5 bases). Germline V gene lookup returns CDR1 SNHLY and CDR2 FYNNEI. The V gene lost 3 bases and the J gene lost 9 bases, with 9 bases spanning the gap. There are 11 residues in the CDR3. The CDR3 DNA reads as TGTGCCAGCAGTGACAGGGTAGGGCAGTACTTC. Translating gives CASSDRVGQYF. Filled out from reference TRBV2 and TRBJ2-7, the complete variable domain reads EPEVTQTPSHQVTQMGQEVILRCVPISNHLYFYWYRQILGQKVEFLVSFYNNEISEKSEIFDDQFSVERPDGSNFTLKIRSTKLEDSAMYFCASSDRVGQYFGPGTRLTVT.

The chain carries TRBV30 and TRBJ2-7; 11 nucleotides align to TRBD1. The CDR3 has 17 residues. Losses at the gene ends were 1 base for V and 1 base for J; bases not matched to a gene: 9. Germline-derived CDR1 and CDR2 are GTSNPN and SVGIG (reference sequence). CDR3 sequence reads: CAWSGGTGGRRSYEQYF. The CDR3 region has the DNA TGTGCCTGGAGTGGCGGGACAGGGGGGAGACGGTCCTACGAGCAGTACTTC.

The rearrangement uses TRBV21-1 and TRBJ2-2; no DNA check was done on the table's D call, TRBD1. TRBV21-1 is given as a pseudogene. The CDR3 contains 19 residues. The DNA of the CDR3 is TGTGCCAGCAGCAAAGACGGACGGGGCAGGGGCTCGAACACCGGGGAGCTGTTTTTT. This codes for CASSKDGRGRGSNTGELFF.

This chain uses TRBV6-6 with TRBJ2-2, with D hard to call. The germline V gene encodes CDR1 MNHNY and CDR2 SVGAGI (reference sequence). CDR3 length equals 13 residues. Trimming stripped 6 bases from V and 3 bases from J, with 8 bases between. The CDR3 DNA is TGTGCCAGCAGGGCGGCGGACACCGGGGAGCTGTTTTTT. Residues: CASRAADTGELFF.

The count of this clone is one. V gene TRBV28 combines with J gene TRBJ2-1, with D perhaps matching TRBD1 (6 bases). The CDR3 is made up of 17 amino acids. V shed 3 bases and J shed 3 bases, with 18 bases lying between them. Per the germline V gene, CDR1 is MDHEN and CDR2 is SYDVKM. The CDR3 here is CASSFGTGLGSYNEQFF. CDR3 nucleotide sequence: TGTGCCAGCAGTTTTGGCACAGGGCTGGGAAGCTACAATGAGCAGTTCTTC.

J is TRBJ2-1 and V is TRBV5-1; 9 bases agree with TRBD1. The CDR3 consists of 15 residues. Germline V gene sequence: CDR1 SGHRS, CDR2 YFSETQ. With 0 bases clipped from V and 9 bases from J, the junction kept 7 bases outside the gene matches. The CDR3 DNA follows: TGCGCCAGCAGCTTGGAGGGACAGGGTTTGACTGAGCAGTTCTTC. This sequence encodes CASSLEGQGLTEQFF.

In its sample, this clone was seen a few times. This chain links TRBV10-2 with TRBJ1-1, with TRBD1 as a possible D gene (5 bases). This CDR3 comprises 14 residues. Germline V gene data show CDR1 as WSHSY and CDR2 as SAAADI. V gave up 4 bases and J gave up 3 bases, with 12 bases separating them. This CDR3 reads CASSGWQGDTEAFF. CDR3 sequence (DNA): TGCGCCAGCAGTGGGTGGCAGGGTGACACTGAAGCTTTCTTT.

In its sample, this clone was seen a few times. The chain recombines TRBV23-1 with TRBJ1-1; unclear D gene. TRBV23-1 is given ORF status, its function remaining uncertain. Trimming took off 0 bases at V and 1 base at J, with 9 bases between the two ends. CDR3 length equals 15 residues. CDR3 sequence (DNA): TGCGCCAGCAGTCAATCTGCACAGACGAACACTGAAGCTTTCTTT. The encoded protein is CASSQSAQTNTEAFF.

The CDR3: CASSLLGSGNTIYF. The CDR3, as DNA: TGTGCCAGCAGCCTACTTGGCTCTGGAAACACCATATATTTT. The chain is built from TRBV6-5 and TRBJ1-3; no firm D call. Germline V gene lookup returns CDR1 MNHEY and CDR2 SVGAGI. Between the trimmed V and J ends, which lost 6 bases and 0 bases, there was a span of 9 bases. The CDR3 covers 14 residues.

The CDR3 nucleotides are TGTGCCAGCAGCGGCGGGACTAACCTCGCTGGGCATGAGCAGTTCTTC. Protein: CASSGGTNLAGHEQFF. The chain carries TRBV9 and TRBJ2-1, with 7 nucleotides matching TRBD2. Looked up from germline, CDR1 is SGDLS and CDR2 is YYNGEE. The CDR3 is made up of 16 amino acids. V shed 3 bases, J shed 8 bases, and the junction held 14 bases outside the gene matches.